One TCR beta chain is described in this entry. This sample was included in a study of cytomegalovirus exposure and HLA in healthy donors. The PCR made use of 60 Vbeta and 13 Jbeta primers. Assay used: immunoSEQ multiplex PCR; TCRdb lists only in-frame clones, some missing. Among more than 90,000 clones listed, more than 75% were seen once. Germline CDR1 is PRHDT and CDR2 is FYEKMQ (reference sequence). The CDR3 spans 14 residues. The V gene lost 5 bases and the J gene lost 0 bases, with 11 bases spanning the gap. The gene calls are TRBV13 and TRBJ2-7, with D perhaps matching TRBD2 (6 bases). Sequencing input: PBMCs. The sequence came from a woman aged 55-70 years in good health and CMV-seronegative. In DNA form, the CDR3 reads TGTGCCAGCAGCCCAAAGGACTACTCCTACGAGCAGTACTTC. Translating it yields CASSPKDYSYEQYF.